This T cell receptor beta chain was profiled in a study of Ad26.COV2.S vaccination and SARS-CoV-2 variants. The CDR3 runs 15 residues. From germline, CDR1 is SGHKS and CDR2 YYEKEE (reference sequence). J gave up 8 bases and V 1 base, and 7 bases lay outside the gene matches. Some clones are missing from TCRdb's copy, which holds only in-frame ones; the method was immunoSEQ multiplex PCR. The sample shows a few hundred thousand clones, around 87% of them seen only once. Treatment noted: around 19 received Ad26.COV2.S at low or high dose, single or two shots; 5 received placebo; per-sample allocation not given. Collection of samples fell on day 63 after the first vaccine or placebo injection. This Boston cohort included adults aged 18-55 years.

The specimen was peripheral blood, collected in a trial of Ad26.COV2.S vaccine versus placebo. The source of this sequence is a person aged 18-65 years who received the Ad26.COV2.S COVID-19 vaccine or a placebo. The V call is TRBV5-5, the J call TRBJ1-2, with 11 bases that match TRBD1. The CDR3 coding sequence is TGTGCCAGCAGCTTGCCTCGGACAGGGGGCGAGGGCTACACCTTC. Translated, it gives CASSLPRTGGEGYTF.